Listed below are T cell receptor beta chains from one sample, sequenced in a study of T cell responses to AZD1222 COVID-19 vaccine. Profiling relied on immunoSEQ multiplex PCR, and the TCRdb table lists in-frame clones only, not all of them. The table shows roughly 100,000 clones, with about 87% occurring only once. The sample was peripheral blood, taken on day 0 of AZD1222 vaccination. The receptors shown here come from an adult in good health. Both conserved end residues are part of each CDR3. D genes are given only for firm matches. The size entry is marked missing in some rows and otherwise reads once, few, many or a size class.

v_call: TRBV10-3; d_call: -; clone_size: -; j_call: TRBJ2-7; cdr3_nt: TGTGCCATCCGGGACACAACCTACGAGCAGTACTTC; cdr3_aa: CAIRDTTYEQYF
v_call: TRBV12-3/TRBV12-4; d_call: -; clone_size: -; j_call: TRBJ2-7; cdr3_nt: TGTGCCAGCAAGTCCGGGCGGGATCAGTACTTC; cdr3_aa: CASKSGRDQYF
v_call: TRBV28; d_call: -; clone_size: -; j_call: TRBJ1-1; cdr3_nt: TGTGCCAGCCTGTGGGGTAGTGCGACTGAAGCTTTCTTT; cdr3_aa: CASLWGSATEAFF
v_call: TRBV6-2/TRBV6-3; d_call: TRBD1; clone_size: -; j_call: TRBJ1-6; cdr3_nt: TGTGCCAGCAGTCCGACAGGGAATAATTCACCCCTCCACTTT; cdr3_aa: CASSPTGNNSPLHF
v_call: TRBV23-1; d_call: -; clone_size: once; j_call: TRBJ1-3; cdr3_nt: TGCGCCAGCAGTCAGGCTAGCTCTGGAAACACCATATATTTT; cdr3_aa: CASSQASSGNTIYF
v_call: TRBV9; d_call: -; clone_size: -; j_call: TRBJ2-1; cdr3_nt: TGTGCCAGCAGCGTAGCTACAGGGTTGGGGCAAAATGAGCAGTTCTTC; cdr3_aa: CASSVATGLGQNEQFF
v_call: TRBV6-5; d_call: TRBD1; clone_size: -; j_call: TRBJ2-4; cdr3_nt: TGTGCCAGCAGTCCCCGACAGGGGGGAAACATTCAGTACTTC; cdr3_aa: CASSPRQGGNIQYF
v_call: TRBV4-1; d_call: -; clone_size: -; j_call: TRBJ1-5; cdr3_nt: TGCGCCAGCAGCCAAGAGGGAACGGGAGATCAGCCCCAGCATTTT; cdr3_aa: CASSQEGTGDQPQHF
v_call: TRBV2; d_call: -; clone_size: -; j_call: TRBJ1-6; cdr3_nt: TGTGCCAGCATTGCCGAAAGAGCTTCACCCCTCCACTTT; cdr3_aa: CASIAERASPLHF
v_call: TRBV18; d_call: TRBD2; clone_size: once; j_call: TRBJ2-1; cdr3_nt: TGTGCCAGCTCTCCTAGCGGGAGCAATTACAATGAGCAGTTCTTC; cdr3_aa: CASSPSGSNYNEQFF
v_call: TRBV9; d_call: -; clone_size: -; j_call: TRBJ2-1; cdr3_nt: TGTGCCAGCAGCGTATACGACACACACCCGTACAATGAGCAGTTCTTC; cdr3_aa: CASSVYDTHPYNEQFF
v_call: TRBV19; d_call: -; clone_size: -; j_call: TRBJ1-2; cdr3_nt: TGTGCCAGTAGTGATGGAGGGCGGAACAGCTACACCTTC; cdr3_aa: CASSDGGRNSYTF
v_call: TRBV27; d_call: TRBD1; clone_size: -; j_call: TRBJ1-2; cdr3_nt: TGTGCCAGCAGTTCGACAGGGAAAGGTGGCTACACCTTC; cdr3_aa: CASSSTGKGGYTF
v_call: TRBV3-1/TRBV3-2; d_call: -; clone_size: -; j_call: TRBJ1-2; cdr3_nt: TGTGCCAGCAGCCAGCCTGATGGGGGTCGTGGCTACACCTTC; cdr3_aa: CASSQPDGGRGYTF
v_call: TRBV7-9; d_call: TRBD1; clone_size: once; j_call: TRBJ1-5; cdr3_nt: TGTGCCAGCAGCTCTCAGGGGGCGCAACAGCCCCAGCATTTT; cdr3_aa: CASSSQGAQQPQHF
v_call: TRBV6-6; d_call: TRBD1; clone_size: -; j_call: TRBJ1-1; cdr3_nt: TGTGCCAGCAGTCAGACCCTACAGGGGGGGACCGCTGAAGCTTTCTTT; cdr3_aa: CASSQTLQGGTAEAFF
v_call: TRBV11-2; d_call: -; clone_size: -; j_call: TRBJ2-7; cdr3_nt: TGTGCCAGCAGCTCGTCCGGGAGCACCTACGAGCAGTACTTC; cdr3_aa: CASSSSGSTYEQYF
v_call: TRBV6-5; d_call: -; clone_size: -; j_call: TRBJ2-3; cdr3_nt: TGTGCCAGCAGTCCGGGGGACCGCACAGATACGCAGTATTTT; cdr3_aa: CASSPGDRTDTQYF
v_call: TRBV19; d_call: TRBD2; clone_size: -; j_call: TRBJ2-7; cdr3_nt: TGTGCCAGTAGTACCCCTGGCGGGGGGGGCCACGAGCAGTACTTC; cdr3_aa: CASSTPGGGGHEQYF
v_call: TRBV12-3/TRBV12-4; d_call: -; clone_size: -; j_call: TRBJ1-2; cdr3_nt: TGTGCCAGCAGTTTGTTAAGCCTAGGGGGCTACACCTTC; cdr3_aa: CASSLLSLGGYTF
v_call: TRBV7-9; d_call: -; clone_size: -; j_call: TRBJ2-5; cdr3_nt: TGTGCCAGCAGCCACGTACCTCATAATCAAGAGACCCAGTACTTC; cdr3_aa: CASSHVPHNQETQYF
v_call: TRBV28; d_call: TRBD1; clone_size: -; j_call: TRBJ1-1; cdr3_nt: TGTGCCAGCATTCCTCTGACAGGGGGAAGCGTGAACACTGAAGCTTTCTTT; cdr3_aa: CASIPLTGGSVNTEAFF
v_call: TRBV9; d_call: -; clone_size: -; j_call: TRBJ1-4; cdr3_nt: TGTGCCAGCAGCCCGGCGTACAGGGCGACTAATGAAAAACTGTTTTTT; cdr3_aa: CASSPAYRATNEKLFF
v_call: TRBV5-5; d_call: -; clone_size: -; j_call: TRBJ1-1; cdr3_nt: TGTGCCAGCAGCGGAACAGGTACTGAAGCTTTCTTT; cdr3_aa: CASSGTGTEAFF